This TCR beta chain appears in the sequencing data of a study of blood T cell repertoires in COVID-19. Study summary: The study drew acute and convalescent COVID-19 samples from the United States, Italy and Spain. PBMCs, B-cell-depleted T cells, or T cells were the source of the cDNA or gDNA that made up the material.

J gave up 1 base and V 1 base, and 7 bases lay outside the gene matches. This CDR3 region has 17 residues. Germline V lookup: CDR1 KGHSH, CDR2 LQKENI. As processed by the authors: By means of reference gene primer amplification, nucleated cell counts were estimated. Clones were sequenced by immunoSEQ multiplex PCR, and TCRdb holds only the in-frame ones, with some missing. V, J and clone size were drawn from that table, and D and trimming were deduced from the DNA. This table holds 180,000 or so clones, 83% found once. Adults between about 18 and 95 years of age took part from 20 to 25 US areas. This chain connects TRBV18 to TRBJ2-3; TRBD2 agrees at 8 bases. The sequencing sample was made of PBMCs or T cells enriched from blood (not recorded which). The receptor comes from a woman aged 50 to 65 in a cohort exposed to, infected with or recovered from COVID-19 (not recorded which). This CDR3 reads CASSPRTAGAGTDTQYF. The CDR3 bases are TGTGCCAGCTCACCACGGACAGCGGGAGCGGGCACAGATACGCAGTATTTT.